What follows is one TCR beta chain and its context. No antigen is known for it. This CDR3 comprises 14 residues. Per germline, CDR1 SGHTA and CDR2 FQGNSA. The V and J ends lost 3 bases and 4 bases respectively, with 12 bases between them. Checkpoint therapy with ipilimumab 1 mg/kg began 14 to 28 days after transplant. Clones were sequenced by immunoSEQ multiplex PCR, and TCRdb holds only the in-frame ones, with some missing. Among approximately 84,000 clones listed, nearly 85% were seen once. These data originate in a study of ipilimumab plus nivolumab after autologous stem cell transplantation. Regarding the study as a whole: The authors say TCR, Treg and microbiome findings warrant further study.

This TCR was sampled from a male donor with diffuse large B-cell lymphoma. The sample here was PBMCs, taken in a trial of ipilimumab plus nivolumab as post-transplant consolidation. The genes are TRBV7-2 and TRBJ1-1; maybe TRBD1 (6 bases). For the CDR3, the DNA is TGTGCCAGCAGCTTGACCCCCAGGGGCACTGAAGCTTTCTTT. As protein: CASSLTPRGTEAFF.